One and the same sample provided the 26 T cell receptor beta chains below, sequenced in a study of cytomegalovirus exposure and HLA in healthy donors. The PCR had 60 Vbeta and 13 Jbeta primers. Produced via immunoSEQ multiplex PCR; TCRdb's table is partial and in-frame only. This sample has 100,000 to 150,000 clones, with around 86% found just once. Sequencing used PBMCs. Receptors originate from a man aged 18 to 30 in good health and CMV-seronegative.

This chain links TRBV6-6 with TRBJ1-5; 7 nucleotides line up with TRBD1. V lost 7 bases and J lost 4; bases outside the gene matches: 10. This CDR3 contains 15 residues. Germline assignment: CDR1 MNHNY and CDR2 SVGAGI (reference sequence). CDR3 in DNA: TGTGCCAGCATTTTGAAGGGGGCGGGTAATCAGCCCCAGCATTTT. It encodes CASILKGAGNQPQHF.

The chain is built from TRBV5-6 and TRBJ1-1, with D maybe TRBD1 (6 bases). The CDR3 is made up of 15 amino acids. Germline lookup yields CDR1 SGHDT and CDR2 YYEEEE. Trimming took 3 bases from V and 6 from J, leaving 18 bases between them. In DNA, the CDR3 is TGTGCCAGCAGCTGGGGTCCGGGACACCCGGCTGAAGCTTTCTTT. It is translated as CASSWGPGHPAEAFF.

This sequence joins TRBV28 and TRBJ2-7; 7 bases are a match to TRBD1. The germline V gene encodes CDR1 MDHEN and CDR2 SYDVKM. J lost 12 bases, V lost 4 bases, and 6 bases had no gene match. CDR3 length: 11 residues. The CDR3 DNA follows: TGTGCCAGCAGTTCCGGACAGGTCGGGTACTTC. The encoded protein is CASSSGQVGYF.

The CDR3 DNA follows: TGTGCCAGCAGACCGCCCGCAAACAGGCCCGGCTCTGGAAACACCATATATTTT. Its translation: CASRPPANRPGSGNTIYF. The chain combines TRBV28 with TRBJ1-3; perhaps TRBD1 as D (5 bases). The germline V and J ends were trimmed by 6 bases and 0 bases, with 21 bases remaining between them. There are 18 residues in the CDR3. From germline, CDR1 is MDHEN and CDR2 SYDVKM.

This chain connects TRBV6-1 to TRBJ1-2, with D uncertain. CDR1 MNHNS and CDR2 SASEGT come from the germline V gene. This CDR3 spans 11 amino acids. V lost 2 bases to trimming and J lost 8 bases, with 6 bases between them. CDR3 nucleotide sequence: TGTGCCAGCAGTGAAATAGTCGGCTACACCTTC. Protein sequence: CASSEIVGYTF.

The chain couples TRBV6-5 to TRBJ2-1; the match to TRBD2 covers 10 bases. CDR3 size: 14 residues. Germline V gene sequence: CDR1 MNHEY, CDR2 SVGAGI. Losses at the gene ends were 7 bases for V and 6 bases for J; bases not matched to a gene: 6. The CDR3: CASIRSGGANEQFF. The CDR3 bases are TGTGCCAGCATCAGAAGCGGGGGGGCCAATGAGCAGTTCTTC.

V usage is TRBV7-8 and J usage is TRBJ1-3; 7 nucleotides line up with TRBD1. The CDR3 length is 15 residues. Germline V gives CDR1 SGHVS, CDR2 FQNEAQ. Germline trimming cut 5 bases from V and 3 bases from J; bases unmatched to any gene: 7. This chain's CDR3 is CASSRQGPSGNTIYF. The DNA for the CDR3 is TGTGCCAGCAGCCGACAGGGTCCGAGTGGAAACACCATATATTTT.

The J gene is TRBJ2-7, the V gene TRBV7-9, with D uncertain. Germline V gene sequence: CDR1 SEHNR, CDR2 FQNEAQ (reference sequence). The V end was cut by 8 bases, the J end by 0 bases, with 17 bases between. The CDR3 loop spans 15 amino acids. The CDR3, as DNA: TGTGCCAGCCAAAACGGAGTGAATAGCTCCTACGAGCAGTACTTC. Translation gives CASQNGVNSSYEQYF.

The CDR3: CAWSVKGASYEQYF. CDR3 bases: TGTGCCTGGAGTGTTAAGGGGGCGAGCTACGAGCAGTACTTC. The V call is TRBV30, the J call TRBJ2-7, with TRBD1 identical over 7 bases. Germline CDR1 reads GTSNPN; CDR2 reads SVGIG (reference sequence). V dropped 0 bases and J dropped 3; count of bases not matched to a gene: 5. This CDR3 region has 14 residues.

This sequence joins TRBV13 and TRBJ1-5, with D tentatively TRBD1 (5 bases). Between the trimmed V and J ends, which lost 0 bases and 4 bases, there was a span of 10 bases. The CDR3 covers 15 residues. CDR1 and CDR2 (germline): PRHDT, FYEKMQ (reference sequence). DNA of the CDR3: TGTGCCAGCAGCTTAGGCCCATCAGGGAATCAGCCCCAGCATTTT. Amino acid sequence: CASSLGPSGNQPQHF.

CDR3 DNA: TGTGCCAGCAGTGGCACACAGGGGAGTGGCTACACCTTC. It encodes CASSGTQGSGYTF. The gene calls are TRBV6-1 and TRBJ1-2, with 7 bases that match TRBD1. From germline, CDR1 is MNHNS and CDR2 SASEGT. This CDR3 has 13 residues. V lost 4 bases, J lost 7 bases, and 6 bases stayed unmatched.

This chain joins TRBV5-6 and TRBJ2-1; D remains unclear. CDR1 is SGHDT, CDR2 YYEEEE, per germline. V dropped 2 bases and J dropped 10 bases, with 25 bases sitting between them. The CDR3 covers 17 residues. CDR3 sequence reads: CASSFYWKDRHLTEQFF. In DNA, the CDR3 is TGTGCCAGCAGCTTTTATTGGAAAGACCGACACCTGACGGAGCAGTTCTTC. The full variable domain, its missing parts supplied by reference TRBV5-6 and TRBJ2-1, is DAGVTQSPTHLIKTRGQQVTLRCSPKSGHDTVSWYQQALGQGPQFIFQYYEEEERQRGNFPDRFSGHQFPNYSSELNVNALLLGDSALYLCASSFYWKDRHLTEQFFGPGTRLTVL.

Here the CDR3 reads CASSSGQVNQPQHF. CDR3 nucleotides: TGTGCCAGCAGCTCGGGACAGGTCAATCAGCCCCAGCATTTT. The rearrangement joins TRBV28 to TRBJ1-5; TRBD1 agrees at 8 bases. CDR3 size: 14 residues. V was pared by 6 bases and J by 3 bases, with 4 bases of the junction left unmatched. Germline V gene sequence: CDR1 MDHEN, CDR2 SYDVKM.

CDR3 sequence: CASSRGGTAGYTF. The DNA for the CDR3 is TGTGCCAGCAGCCGAGGTGGGACAGCCGGCTACACCTTC. The chain recombines TRBV7-3 with TRBJ1-2; 7 bases are a match to TRBD1. The J segment lost 8 bases and the V segment lost 5 bases, leaving 8 bases of the junction unmatched. Germline loops: CDR1 SGHTA, CDR2 FQGTGA. The CDR3 is 13 residues long.

This clone occurred a few times. The same CDR3 is also encoded by other DNA sequences in this sample. The gene calls are TRBV30 and TRBJ2-7, with 11 bases identical to TRBD1. The V gene's germline CDR1 is GTSNPN and CDR2 SVGIG (reference sequence). This CDR3 has 14 residues. Trimming took 0 bases from V and 3 from J; bases not matched to a gene: 1. The CDR3 bases are TGTGCCTGGAGTGTCGGGACAGGGGGCTACGAGCAGTACTTC. Translating gives CAWSVGTGGYEQYF.

The chain uses TRBV7-9 and TRBJ2-7; no clear D gene. Trimming pared 6 bases from V and 2 bases from J, leaving 14 bases between. The CDR3 is 14 residues long. Germline V gene data show CDR1 as SEHNR and CDR2 as FQNEAQ (reference sequence). CDR3 in DNA: TGTGCCAGCAGTCCCCAGAAGAAAGCCTACGAGCAGTACTTC. It translates to CASSPQKKAYEQYF.

The chain combines TRBV30 with TRBJ1-1; D is ambiguous. There are 13 residues in the CDR3. Germline V gene sequence: CDR1 GTSNPN, CDR2 SVGIG (reference sequence). V lost 3 bases, J lost 3 bases, and 11 bases lay in between. In DNA, the CDR3 is TGTGCCTGGAGGGGTTCAGGTGACACTGAAGCTTTCTTT. Protein: CAWRGSGDTEAFF.

The chain employs TRBV6-1 and TRBJ2-7, with TRBD2 matching 9 bases. Germline assignment: CDR1 MNHNS and CDR2 SASEGT. CDR3 length: 15 residues. Unmatched junction bases numbered 4, after V lost 3 bases and J lost 1 base. CDR3 sequence (DNA): TGTGCCAGCAGTGAGGAGCTAGCGGGGTCCTACGAGCAGTACTTC. Encoded protein: CASSEELAGSYEQYF.

The rearrangement joins TRBV7-8 to TRBJ1-2; possibly TRBD1 for D (6 bases). Germline V gene lookup returns CDR1 SGHVS and CDR2 FQNEAQ. Trimming left V 2 bases short and J 3 bases short, with 19 bases between. CDR3 length equals 17 residues. CDR3 in amino acids: CASSLLLIGGLDYGYTF. The CDR3 region has the DNA TGTGCCAGCAGCTTACTACTCATAGGGGGTTTGGACTATGGCTACACCTTC.

V usage is TRBV5-1 and J usage is TRBJ1-1, with D possibly matching TRBD1 (6 bases). Germline CDR1 SGHRS, CDR2 YFSETQ. The CDR3 consists of 12 residues. V shed 1 base and J shed 5 bases, with 6 bases lying between them. This CDR3 reads CASSLRGTEAFF. DNA of the CDR3: TGCGCCAGCAGCTTGAGGGGGACTGAAGCTTTCTTT.

The chain uses TRBV7-2 and TRBJ2-5; TRBD2 aligns across 7 bases. With V trimmed by 1 base and J by 2 bases, 4 bases remained unmatched. The CDR3 runs to 15 residues. Germline V gene data show CDR1 as SGHTA and CDR2 as FQGNSA. DNA of the CDR3: TGTGCCAGCAGCTTAGTGGCTAGCGGACAAGAGACCCAGTACTTC. This gives the protein CASSLVASGQETQYF.

The rearrangement joins TRBV9 to TRBJ2-7; D gene ambiguous. The V gene lost 0 bases and the J gene lost 0 bases, with 7 bases spanning the gap. The germline gives CDR1 SGDLS, CDR2 YYNGEE. The CDR3 has 14 amino acids. In DNA, the CDR3 is TGTGCCAGCAGCGTAGACAGCAGCTCCTACGAGCAGTACTTC. Translated, it gives CASSVDSSSYEQYF.

The chain employs TRBV7-2 and TRBJ1-3; D remains ambiguous. The CDR3 has 15 amino acids. Per germline, CDR1 SGHTA and CDR2 FQGNSA. V lost 0 bases and J 0 bases, leaving 6 bases between the germline ends. The CDR3 DNA reads as TGTGCCAGCAGCTTAGCACAGCCCTCTGGAAACACCATATATTTT. As protein: CASSLAQPSGNTIYF.

J is TRBJ1-6 and V is TRBV30, with a tentative D call TRBD1 (5 bases). Germline V gene lookup returns CDR1 GTSNPN and CDR2 SVGIG (reference sequence). V was cut by 1 base and J by 4 bases, with 8 bases left in between. CDR3 length equals 14 residues. CDR3 coding DNA: TGTGCCTGGAGTGAGGACATATATAATTCACCCCTCCACTTT. Translated, it gives CAWSEDIYNSPLHF.

The gene calls are TRBV9 and TRBJ1-4, with 7 bases that match TRBD1. Germline loops: CDR1 SGDLS, CDR2 YYNGEE. Losses at the gene ends were 3 bases for V and 6 bases for J; bases not matched to a gene: 2. The CDR3 extends over 13 amino acids. The CDR3: CASSGDRDEKLFF. CDR3 DNA sequence: TGTGCCAGCAGCGGAGACAGGGATGAAAAACTGTTTTTT.

The V gene is TRBV7-9, the J gene TRBJ1-2; 8 nucleotides agree with TRBD1. V lost 5 bases, J lost 8 bases, and 10 bases stayed unmatched. The CDR3 runs 14 residues. The germline V gene has CDR1 SEHNR and CDR2 FQNEAQ (reference sequence). The CDR3 region is CASSLVQGADGYTF. The DNA of the CDR3 is TGTGCCAGCAGCCTAGTTCAGGGGGCTGACGGCTACACCTTC.